The following is a TCR beta chain sequence with its context. Its antigen is still unknown. The CDR3 extends over 12 amino acids. Germline loops: CDR1 SGHKS, CDR2 YYEKEE (reference sequence). With 0 bases removed from V and 10 bases from J, the gap between germline ends came to 5 bases. This sample was taken from a study of CD4+ T cells in melanoma. Study-wide findings and caveats: A reported correlation linked neoantigen-specific CD4+ T cells to CD8+, macrophage and B cell function. Reportedly, melanoma neoantigen-specific CD4+ T cells showed varied differentiation states.

Measured with immunoSEQ multiplex PCR; TCRdb has only the in-frame clones, and not every one. The sample consists of some 110,000 clones, approximately 92% of them appearing once. What was sequenced was peripheral blood. The origin of this receptor is a human donor with melanoma. The chain recombines TRBV5-5 with TRBJ1-6, with D possibly being TRBD1 (5 bases). The DNA of the CDR3 is TGTGCCAGCAGCTTGGGGGACTCACCCCTCCACTTT. It encodes CASSLGDSPLHF.